These 8 T cell receptor beta chains were sequenced from one sample in a study of beta chain features in type 1 diabetes. Since all of the isolated RNA was reverse transcribed, expressed TCRB transcripts were what got sequenced. Using immunoSEQ multiplex PCR, the repertoire was profiled, and TCRdb retains in-frame clones only, with some absent. This table holds fewer than 350,000 clones, about 8.5% found once. Sequenced sample: central memory CD4+ T cells from blood. The receptors stem from a woman under 30 in good health.

This clone has just a few counts. The V call is TRBV7-8, the J call TRBJ2-3; D is possibly TRBD2 (6 bases). Germline-derived CDR1 and CDR2 are SGHVS and FQNEAQ. The CDR3 runs 15 residues. Trimming took 4 bases from V and 4 from J, leaving 15 bases between them. The CDR3 DNA reads as TGTGCCAGCAGCTCCCCCGGAGGGCGCTCAGATACGCAGTATTTT. This translates into CASSSPGGRSDTQYF. The full variable domain, in which reference TRBV7-8 and TRBJ2-3 provide the parts outside the CDR3, is GAGVSQSPRYKVAKRGQDVALRCDPISGHVSLFWYQQALGQGPEFLTYFQNEAQLDKSGLPSDRFFAERPEGSVSTLKIQRTQQEDSAVYLCASSSPGGRSDTQYFGPGTRLTVL.

V gene TRBV6-1 combines with J gene TRBJ2-2; D is uncertain. Germline assignment: CDR1 MNHNS and CDR2 SASEGT. This CDR3 contains 14 residues. V was clipped by 2 bases and J by 2 bases, with 6 bases between them. Here the CDR3 DNA reads TGTGCCAGCAGTGAACTTCCAAACACCGGGGAGCTGTTTTTT. Translation: CASSELPNTGELFF.

This clone was found a few times. Distinct nucleotide sequences in the sample also encode this CDR3. The chain has TRBV7-9 and TRBJ1-5; D not certain. The germline CDR1 and CDR2 sequences are SEHNR and FQNEAQ (reference sequence). V was pared by 5 bases and J by 2 bases, with 10 bases between. The CDR3 extends over 14 amino acids. The CDR3 nucleotides read TGTGCCAGCAGCCCAGGAACGGGCAATCAGCCCCAGCATTTT. Translating it yields CASSPGTGNQPQHF.

V gene TRBV4-3 combines with J gene TRBJ1-4; unclear D gene. Between the trimmed V and J ends, which lost 1 base and 8 bases, there was a span of 8 bases. The length of the CDR3 is 13 residues. Germline CDR1 and CDR2: LGHNA and YSLEER. CDR3 bases: TGCGCCAGCAGCCAAGTTGCCGTCGAAAAACTGTTTTTT. Translating it yields CASSQVAVEKLFF.

This clone has just a few counts. The CDR3 loop reads CASSVQGSNQPQHF. CDR3 nucleotide sequence: TGTGCCAGCAGCGTCCAGGGTAGCAATCAGCCCCAGCATTTT. This chain joins TRBV2 and TRBJ1-5; D is possibly TRBD1 (5 bases). The germline CDR1 and CDR2 sequences are SNHLY and FYNNEI. V lost 6 bases and J 0 bases, leaving 9 bases between the germline ends. The CDR3 length is 14 residues.

This clone was counted between two and nine times. J is TRBJ2-1 and V is TRBV29-1, with D maybe TRBD1 (5 bases). Trimming removed 4 bases from V and 10 bases from J, with 17 bases in between. This CDR3 has 13 amino acids. Germline loops: CDR1 SQVTM, CDR2 ANQGSEA. CDR3 region: CSVGKIQGNEQFF. The CDR3 DNA is TGCAGCGTTGGGAAGATCCAGGGTAACGAGCAGTTCTTC.

This clone was found a few times. CDR3 coding DNA: TGCGCCAGCAGCCAAGGGACTAGCGGGGTCGAGCAGTACTTC. It is translated as CASSQGTSGVEQYF. This chain links TRBV5-1 with TRBJ2-7, with 13 positions matching TRBD2. This CDR3 has 14 residues. Unmatched junction bases numbered 4, after V lost 4 bases and J lost 6 bases. Germline CDR1 reads SGHRS; CDR2 reads YFSETQ.

The chain recombines TRBV7-9 with TRBJ2-1, with a possible D match to TRBD1 (6 bases). This CDR3 contains 13 residues. Germline lookup yields CDR1 SEHNR and CDR2 FQNEAQ (reference sequence). The V gene lost 5 bases and the J gene lost 7 bases, with 12 bases spanning the gap. The CDR3 bases are TGTGCCAGCAGCCCGTGGACAGCAAATGAGCAGTTCTTC. Translating it yields CASSPWTANEQFF.